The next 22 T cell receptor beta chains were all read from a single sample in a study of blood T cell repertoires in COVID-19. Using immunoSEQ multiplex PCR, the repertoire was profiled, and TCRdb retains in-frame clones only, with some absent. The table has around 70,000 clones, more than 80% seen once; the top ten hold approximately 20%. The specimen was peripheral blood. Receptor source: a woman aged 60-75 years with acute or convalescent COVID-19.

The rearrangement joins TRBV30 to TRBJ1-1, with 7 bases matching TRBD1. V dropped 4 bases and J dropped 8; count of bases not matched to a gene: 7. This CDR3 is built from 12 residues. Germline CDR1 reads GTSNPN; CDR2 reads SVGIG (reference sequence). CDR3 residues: CAWTEGTEEAFF. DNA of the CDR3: TGTGCCTGGACCGAGGGGACAGAGGAAGCTTTCTTT.

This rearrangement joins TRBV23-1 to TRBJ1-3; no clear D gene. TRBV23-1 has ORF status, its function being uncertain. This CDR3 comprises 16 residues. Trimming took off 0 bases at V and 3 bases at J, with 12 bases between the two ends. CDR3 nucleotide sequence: TGCGCCAGCAGTCAATCGGCAGGTATTCTTGGAAACACCATATATTTT. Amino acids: CASSQSAGILGNTIYF.

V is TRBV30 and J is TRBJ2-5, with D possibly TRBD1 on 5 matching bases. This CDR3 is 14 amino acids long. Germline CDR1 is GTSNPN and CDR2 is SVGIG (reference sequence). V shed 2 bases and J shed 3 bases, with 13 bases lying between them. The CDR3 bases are TGTGCCTGGAGTACCCGCGGCAGGGAAGAGACCCAGTACTTC. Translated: CAWSTRGREETQYF.

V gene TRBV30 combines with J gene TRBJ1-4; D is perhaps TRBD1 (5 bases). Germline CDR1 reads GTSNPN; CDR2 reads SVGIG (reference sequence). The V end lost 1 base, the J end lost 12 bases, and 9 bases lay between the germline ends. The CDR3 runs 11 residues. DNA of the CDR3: TGTGCCTGGAGTGAGGGCAGGGAACTGTTTTTT. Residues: CAWSEGRELFF.

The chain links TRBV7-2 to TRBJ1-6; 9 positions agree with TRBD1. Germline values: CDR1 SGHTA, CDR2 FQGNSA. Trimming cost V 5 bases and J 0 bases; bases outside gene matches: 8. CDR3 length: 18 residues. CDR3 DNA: TGTGCCAGCAGCCAGGGACAGGGCCGGAGCTCCTATAATTCACCCCTCCACTTT. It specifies CASSQGQGRSSYNSPLHF.

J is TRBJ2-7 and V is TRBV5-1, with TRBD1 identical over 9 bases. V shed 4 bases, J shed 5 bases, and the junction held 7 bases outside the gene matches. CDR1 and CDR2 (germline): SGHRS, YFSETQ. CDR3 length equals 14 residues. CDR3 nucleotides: TGCGCCAGCAGCCTAGGACAGGGGTTCCACGAGCAGTACGTC. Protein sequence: CASSLGQGFHEQYV.

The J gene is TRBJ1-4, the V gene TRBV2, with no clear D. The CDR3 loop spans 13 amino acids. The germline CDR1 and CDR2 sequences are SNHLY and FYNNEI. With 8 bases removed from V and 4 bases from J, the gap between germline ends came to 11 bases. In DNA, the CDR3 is TGTGCCAGCGAGTACAGTGGTAATGAAAAACTGTTTTTT. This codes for CASEYSGNEKLFF. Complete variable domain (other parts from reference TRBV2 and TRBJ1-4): EPEVTQTPSHQVTQMGQEVILRCVPISNHLYFYWYRQILGQKVEFLVSFYNNEISEKSEIFDDQFSVERPDGSNFTLKIRSTKLEDSAMYFCASEYSGNEKLFFGSGTQLSVL.

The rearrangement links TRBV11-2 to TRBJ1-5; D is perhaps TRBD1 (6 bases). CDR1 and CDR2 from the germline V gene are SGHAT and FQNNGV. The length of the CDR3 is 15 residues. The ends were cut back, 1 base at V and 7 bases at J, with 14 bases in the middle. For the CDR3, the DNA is TGTGCCAGCAGCTTAGGAGGGGGGGCAGGACAGCCCCAGCATTTT. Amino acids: CASSLGGGAGQPQHF. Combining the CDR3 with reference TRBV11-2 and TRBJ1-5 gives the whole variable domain EAGVAQSPRYKIIEKRQSVAFWCNPISGHATLYWYQQILGQGPKLLIQFQNNGVVDDSQLPKDRFSAERLKGVDSTLKIQPAKLEDSAVYLCASSLGGGAGQPQHFGDGTRLSIL.

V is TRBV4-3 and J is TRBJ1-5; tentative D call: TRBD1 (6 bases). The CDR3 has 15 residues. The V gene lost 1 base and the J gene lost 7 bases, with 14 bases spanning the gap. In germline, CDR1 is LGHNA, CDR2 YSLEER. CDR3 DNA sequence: TGCGCCAGCAGCCAAGCAACAGGGAATTGGCAGCCCCAGCATTTT. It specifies CASSQATGNWQPQHF.

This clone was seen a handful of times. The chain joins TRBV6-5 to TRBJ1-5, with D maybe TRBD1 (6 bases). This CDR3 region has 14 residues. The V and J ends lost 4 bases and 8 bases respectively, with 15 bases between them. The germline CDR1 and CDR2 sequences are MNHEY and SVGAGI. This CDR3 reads CASSLHRDIEPQHF. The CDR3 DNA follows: TGTGCCAGCAGTTTACACAGGGATATCGAGCCCCAGCATTTT.

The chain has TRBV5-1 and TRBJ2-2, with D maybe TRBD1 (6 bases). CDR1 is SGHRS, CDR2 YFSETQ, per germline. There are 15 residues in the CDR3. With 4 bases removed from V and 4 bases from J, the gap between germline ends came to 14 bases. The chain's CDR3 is CASSPGTGITGELFF. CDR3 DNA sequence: TGCGCCAGCAGCCCCGGAACAGGGATCACCGGGGAGCTGTTTTTT.

Here the CDR3 reads CASSRERDRLYNEQFF. As DNA, the CDR3 is TGTGCCAGCTCCCGTGAAAGGGACAGACTATACAATGAGCAGTTCTTC. This chain joins TRBV18 and TRBJ2-1, with 7 bases fitting TRBD1. V dropped 6 bases and J dropped 4; count of bases not matched to a gene: 12. The germline V gene encodes CDR1 KGHSH and CDR2 LQKENI. The CDR3 consists of 16 residues. Supplemented by reference TRBV18 and TRBJ2-1, the full variable domain reads NAGVMQNPRHLVRRRGQEARLRCSPMKGHSHVYWYRQLPEEGLKFMVYLQKENIIDESGMPKERFSAEFPKEGPSILRIQQVVRGDSAAYFCASSRERDRLYNEQFFGPGTRLTVL.

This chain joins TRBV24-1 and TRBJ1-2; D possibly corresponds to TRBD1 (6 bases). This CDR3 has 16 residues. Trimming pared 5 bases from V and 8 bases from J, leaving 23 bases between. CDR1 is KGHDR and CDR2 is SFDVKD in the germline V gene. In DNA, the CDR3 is TGTGCCACCAGTGCCACCTTCGAGGGGGAAAGTAGGGGCTACACCTTC. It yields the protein CATSATFEGESRGYTF.

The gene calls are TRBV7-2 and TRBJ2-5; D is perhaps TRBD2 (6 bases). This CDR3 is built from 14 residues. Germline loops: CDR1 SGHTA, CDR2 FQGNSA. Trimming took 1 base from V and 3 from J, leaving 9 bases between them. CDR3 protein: CASSLGGDEETQYF. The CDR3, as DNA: TGTGCCAGCAGCTTAGGCGGGGATGAAGAGACCCAGTACTTC.

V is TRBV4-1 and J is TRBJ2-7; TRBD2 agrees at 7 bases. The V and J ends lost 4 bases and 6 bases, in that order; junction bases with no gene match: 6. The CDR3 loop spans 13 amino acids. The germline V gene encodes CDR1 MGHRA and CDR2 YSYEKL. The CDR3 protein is CASSREGRGEQYV. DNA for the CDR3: TGCGCCAGCAGCCGGGAGGGTCGGGGCGAGCAGTACGTC.

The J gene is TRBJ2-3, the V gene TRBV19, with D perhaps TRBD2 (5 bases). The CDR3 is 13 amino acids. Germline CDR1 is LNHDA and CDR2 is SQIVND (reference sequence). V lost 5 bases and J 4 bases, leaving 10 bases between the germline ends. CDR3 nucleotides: TGTGCCAGTAGTCGATTGGGAGCAGATACGCAGTATTTT. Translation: CASSRLGADTQYF.

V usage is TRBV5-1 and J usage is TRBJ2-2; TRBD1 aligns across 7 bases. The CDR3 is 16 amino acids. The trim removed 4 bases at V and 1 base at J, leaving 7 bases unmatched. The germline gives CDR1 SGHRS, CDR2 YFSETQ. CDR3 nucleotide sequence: TGCGCCAGCAGCACCTTGACAGGGAGGAACACCGGGGAGCTGTTTTTT. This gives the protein CASSTLTGRNTGELFF.

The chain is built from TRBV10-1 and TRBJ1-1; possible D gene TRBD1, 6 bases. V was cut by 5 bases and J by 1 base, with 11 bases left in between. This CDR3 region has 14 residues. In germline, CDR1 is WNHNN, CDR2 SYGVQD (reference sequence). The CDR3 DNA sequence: TGCGCCAGCAGTCCTGACAGGCCGAACACTGAAGCTTTCTTT. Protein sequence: CASSPDRPNTEAFF.

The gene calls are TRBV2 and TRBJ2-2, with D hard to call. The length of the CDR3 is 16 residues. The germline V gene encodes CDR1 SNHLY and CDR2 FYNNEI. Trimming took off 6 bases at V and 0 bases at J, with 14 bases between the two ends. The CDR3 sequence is CASSPTRVANTGELFF. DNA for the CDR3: TGTGCCAGCAGCCCGACCCGGGTCGCGAACACCGGGGAGCTGTTTTTT.

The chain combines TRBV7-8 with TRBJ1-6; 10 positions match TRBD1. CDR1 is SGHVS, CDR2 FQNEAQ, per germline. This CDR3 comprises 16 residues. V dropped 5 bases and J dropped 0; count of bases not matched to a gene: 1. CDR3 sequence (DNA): TGTGCCAGCAGCCGGACAGGGGGCTCCTATAATTCACCCCTCCACTTT. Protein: CASSRTGGSYNSPLHF.

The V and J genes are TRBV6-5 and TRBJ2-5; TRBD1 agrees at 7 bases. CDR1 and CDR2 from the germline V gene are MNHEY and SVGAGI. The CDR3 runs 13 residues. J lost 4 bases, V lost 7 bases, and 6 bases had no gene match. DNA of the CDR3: TGTGCCAGCACCTCAAGGGGGCGAGAGACCCAGTACTTC. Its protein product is CASTSRGRETQYF.

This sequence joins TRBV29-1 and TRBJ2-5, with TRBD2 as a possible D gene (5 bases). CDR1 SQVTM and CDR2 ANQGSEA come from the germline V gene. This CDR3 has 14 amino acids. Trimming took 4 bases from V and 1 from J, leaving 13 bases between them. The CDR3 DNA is TGCAGCGTTGTGCCCAACGGGATCCAAGAGACCCAGTACTTC. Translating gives CSVVPNGIQETQYF.